This TCR beta chain was retrieved from a study of T cell responses to AZD1222 COVID-19 vaccine. General study findings and limits: Spike-specific TCR breadth and depth grew following two AZD1222 doses. The span of vaccine-associated CD4 TCRs extended across spike, with dominance at 160-218 and 743-854.

TCRdb's copy holds only in-frame clones and misses some; the assay was immunoSEQ multiplex PCR. This table holds more than 250,000 clones, roughly 93% found once. As for this clone: What it binds is not known.

This TCR was recovered from an adult in good health. Sequenced here: peripheral blood, sampled on day 0 of AZD1222 vaccination.

The CDR3 sequence is CASRAGENNEQFF. CDR3 DNA: TGTGCCAGCAGAGCGGGGGAGAACAATGAGCAGTTCTTC. The rearrangement links TRBV2 to TRBJ2-1; 8 bases match TRBD2. The germline V gene encodes CDR1 SNHLY and CDR2 FYNNEI. The CDR3 contains 13 residues. The trim removed 6 bases at V and 5 bases at J, leaving 3 bases unmatched.